The sequence of this T cell receptor (beta chain) was determined in a study of T cells after yellow fever vaccination. TCRdb processed the 5' RACE reads anew with MiXCR; each CDR3 protein has one entry. The sample lists 300,000 to 350,000 distinct CDR3 sequences; around 10% were seen once. This clonotype has ten or more counts. CDR1 is MNHEY, CDR2 SVGEGT, per germline. CDR3 length: 12 residues. Trimming cost V 5 bases and J 3 bases, with 7 bases left between them. J is TRBJ1-1 and V is TRBV6-2 or TRBV6-3, with D possibly matching TRBD1 (6 bases). The clonotype comes from a young man who received the YFV17D yellow fever vaccine. This sample comprised CD4+ T cells sorted from PBMCs, obtained 45 days after the yellow fever booster vaccination. The CDR3 sequence: CASSRTDTEAFF. Written as DNA, the CDR3 is TGTGCCAGCAGTCGGACAGACACTGAAGCTTTCTTT.